This TCR beta chain was recorded in a study of blood T cell repertoires in COVID-19. The overall study: There were acute and convalescent COVID-19 samples, and they came from the United States, Italy and Spain. From T cells, B-cell-depleted T cells, or PBMCs came the material, which was cDNA or gDNA.

Clones were sequenced by immunoSEQ multiplex PCR, and TCRdb holds only the in-frame ones, with some missing. The profile covers 100,000 to 130,000 clones, with about nine tenths appearing a single time and about 2.2% taken by the ten largest. The CDR3 covers 14 residues. With 10 bases clipped from V and 0 bases from J, the junction kept 6 bases outside the gene matches. In germline, CDR1 is ENHRY, CDR2 SYGVKD. Sequencing was performed on peripheral blood. The J gene is TRBJ2-3, the V gene TRBV10-3; 8 nucleotides match TRBD2. This clonotype was sampled from a human donor in a cohort sampled during active COVID-19. The CDR3 DNA reads as TGTGCCACGCTTAGCGGGGAAAGCACAGATACGCAGTATTTT. As protein: CATLSGESTDTQYF.